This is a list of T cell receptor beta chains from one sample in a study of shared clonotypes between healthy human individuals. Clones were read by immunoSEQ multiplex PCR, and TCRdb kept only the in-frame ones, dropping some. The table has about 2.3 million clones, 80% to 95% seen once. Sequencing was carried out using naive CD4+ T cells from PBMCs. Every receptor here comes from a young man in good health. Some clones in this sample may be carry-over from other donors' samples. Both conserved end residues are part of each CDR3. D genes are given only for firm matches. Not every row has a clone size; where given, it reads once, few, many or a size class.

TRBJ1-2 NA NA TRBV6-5 CASRFSVNYGYTF TGTGCCAGCAGGTTTTCAGTGAATTATGGCTACACCTTC
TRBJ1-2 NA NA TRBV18 CASSPPGPSPYGYTF TGTGCCAGCTCACCACCGGGGCCCTCCCCCTATGGCTACACCTTC
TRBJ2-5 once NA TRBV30 CAWSPLRETQYF TGTGCCTGGAGTCCCCTTAGGGAGACCCAGTACTTC
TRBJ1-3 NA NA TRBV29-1 CSVGGIEGNTIYF TGCAGCGTTGGAGGAATCGAGGGAAACACCATATATTTT
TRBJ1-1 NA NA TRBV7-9 CASSPRARGTEAFF TGTGCCAGCAGCCCCCGCGCCAGGGGCACTGAAGCTTTCTTT
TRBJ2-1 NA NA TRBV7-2 CASSPGGPSGEQFF TGTGCCAGCAGCCCGGGCGGGCCTTCGGGTGAGCAGTTCTTC
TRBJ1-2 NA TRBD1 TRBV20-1 CSVYRGYGYTF TGCAGTGTTTACAGGGGCTATGGCTACACCTTC
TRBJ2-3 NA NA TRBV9 CASSVAWGTDPSYF NA
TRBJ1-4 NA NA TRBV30 CAWSGRTELFF TGTGCCTGGAGTGGGAGGACGGAACTGTTTTTT
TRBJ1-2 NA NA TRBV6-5 CASSGSGIWGYTF TGTGCCAGCAGTGGCTCCGGGATATGGGGCTACACCTTC
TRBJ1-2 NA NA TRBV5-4 CASSYKGVKGNGYTF TGTGCCAGCAGCTATAAGGGAGTAAAGGGAAATGGCTACACCTTC
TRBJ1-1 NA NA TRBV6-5 CASSDRTANTEAFF TGTGCCAGCAGTGACAGGACGGCGAACACTGAAGCTTTCTTT
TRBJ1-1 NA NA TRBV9 CASSVEEGTEAFF TGTGCCAGCAGCGTAGAGGAGGGGACTGAAGCTTTCTTT
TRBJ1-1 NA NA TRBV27 CASSLEGGGTEAFF TGTGCCAGCAGTTTAGAGGGTGGAGGGACTGAAGCTTTCTTT
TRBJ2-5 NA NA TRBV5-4 CASSSQMDALETQYF TGTGCCAGCAGTTCGCAAATGGATGCCCTAGAGACCCAGTACTTC
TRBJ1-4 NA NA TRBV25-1 CASSELAGATNEKLFF TGTGCCAGCAGTGAATTGGCAGGAGCAACTAATGAAAAACTGTTTTTT
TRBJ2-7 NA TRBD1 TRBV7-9 CASSLVQGSYEQYF TGTGCCAGCAGCTTAGTACAGGGGTCCTACGAGCAGTACTTC
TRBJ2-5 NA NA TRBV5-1 CASSAQMETQYF TGCGCCAGCAGCGCTCAAATGGAGACCCAGTACTTC
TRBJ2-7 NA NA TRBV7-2 CASSSKRQGWYEQYF TGTGCCAGCAGCTCCAAGCGCCAAGGTTGGTACGAGCAGTACTTC
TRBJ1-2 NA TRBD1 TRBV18 CASSPGQGANYGYTF TGTGCCAGCTCACCAGGACAGGGGGCAAACTATGGCTACACCTTC
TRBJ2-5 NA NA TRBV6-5 CASSYSRGVETQYF TGTGCCAGCAGTTACTCGAGAGGGGTAGAGACCCAGTACTTC
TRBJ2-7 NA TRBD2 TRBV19 CASSTGRGRPYEQYF TGTGCCAGTAGCACGGGGAGGGGCCGTCCCTACGAGCAGTACTTC
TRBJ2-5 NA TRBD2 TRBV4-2 CASSQDGSGVSLETQYF TGTGCCAGCAGCCAAGATGGTAGCGGGGTTTCCTTAGAGACCCAGTACTTC
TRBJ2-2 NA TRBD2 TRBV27 CASSFPTGLAEAGELFF TGTGCCAGCAGTTTTCCCACCGGCCTAGCGGAGGCCGGGGAGCTGTTTTTT
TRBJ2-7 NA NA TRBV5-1 CASSLTVHEQYF TGCGCCAGCAGCTTGACAGTTCACGAGCAGTACTTC
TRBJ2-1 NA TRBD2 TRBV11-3 CASSFNPTSGRDSSDEQFF TGTGCCAGCAGCTTTAACCCCACTAGCGGGAGGGATAGTAGCGATGAGCAGTTCTTC
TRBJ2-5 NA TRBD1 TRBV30 CAWRGKQGAKETQYF TGTGCCTGGAGAGGCAAACAGGGGGCAAAAGAGACCCAGTACTTC
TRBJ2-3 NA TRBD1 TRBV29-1 CSVDGTGSTDTQYF TGCAGCGTTGATGGGACAGGGAGCACAGATACGCAGTATTTT
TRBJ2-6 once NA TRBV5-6 CASLPSSGANVLTF TGTGCCAGCCTGCCGAGCTCTGGGGCCAACGTCCTGACTTTC
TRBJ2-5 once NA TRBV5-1 CASSVSPVETQYF TGCGCCAGCAGCGTTAGTCCGGTAGAGACCCAGTACTTC
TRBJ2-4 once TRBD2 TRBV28 CASSPGGLAGGPAKNIQYF TGTGCCAGCAGTCCAGGTGGACTAGCGGGAGGGCCGGCCAAAAACATTCAGTACTTC
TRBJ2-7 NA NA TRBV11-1 CASSLAGEGYEQYF TGTGCCAGCAGCTTAGCGGGCGAGGGCTACGAGCAGTACTTC
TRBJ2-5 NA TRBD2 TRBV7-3 CASSLMGLAGDETQYF TGTGCCAGCAGCCTTATGGGACTAGCGGGAGACGAGACCCAGTACTTC
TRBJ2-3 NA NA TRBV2 CASSERTNLDTQYF TGTGCCAGCAGTGAACGGACCAACTTAGATACGCAGTATTTT
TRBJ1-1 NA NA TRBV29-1 CSVETGYTEAFF TGCAGCGTTGAGACAGGTTACACTGAAGCTTTCTTT
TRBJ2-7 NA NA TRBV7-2 CASSLGRKSYEQYF TGTGCCAGCAGCTTAGGTCGTAAATCCTACGAGCAGTACTTC
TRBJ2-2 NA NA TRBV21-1 CASSKETANTGELFF TGTGCCAGCAGCAAAGAGACGGCGAACACCGGGGAGCTGTTTTTT
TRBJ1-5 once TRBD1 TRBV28 CASRYRGLGNQPQHF TGTGCCAGCAGATACAGGGGGCTGGGAAATCAGCCCCAGCATTTT
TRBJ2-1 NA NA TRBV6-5 CASSSLGGEQFF TGTGCCAGCAGTTCCCTAGGGGGTGAGCAGTTCTTC
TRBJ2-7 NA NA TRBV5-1 CASSFAQGHYEQYF TGCGCCAGCAGCTTTGCCCAGGGCCACTACGAGCAGTACTTC
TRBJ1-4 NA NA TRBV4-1 CASSPWEGFNEKLFF TGCGCCAGCAGCCCCTGGGAAGGGTTTAATGAAAAACTGTTTTTT
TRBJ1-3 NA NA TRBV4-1 CASSQDYRNTIYF TGCGCCAGCAGCCAAGATTATAGGAACACCATATATTTT
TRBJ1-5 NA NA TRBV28 CASRGVHSNQPQHF TGTGCCAGCAGGGGGGTTCATAGCAATCAGCCCCAGCATTTT
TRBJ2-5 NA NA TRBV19 CASRPAGQETQYF TGTGCCAGTAGGCCAGCGGGACAGGAGACCCAGTACTTC
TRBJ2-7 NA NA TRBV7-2 CASGPMPSSYEQYF TGTGCAAGCGGGCCCATGCCCAGCTCCTACGAGCAGTACTTC
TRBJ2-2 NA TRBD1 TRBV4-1 CASSQQGAGTGELFF TGCGCCAGCAGCCAACAGGGGGCAGGGACCGGGGAGCTGTTTTTT
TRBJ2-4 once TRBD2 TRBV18 CASSPLATSGAKNIQYF TGTGCCAGCTCACCCCTGGCCACTAGCGGAGCCAAAAACATTCAGTACTTC
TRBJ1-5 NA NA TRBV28 CASSSAAGTLNQPQHF TGTGCCAGCAGTTCCGCCGCCGGGACCCTTAATCAGCCCCAGCATTTT
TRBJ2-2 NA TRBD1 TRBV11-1 CASRLNRDSLNTGELFF TGTGCCAGCAGACTCAACCGGGACAGCCTAAACACCGGGGAGCTGTTTTTT
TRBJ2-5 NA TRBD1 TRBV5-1 CASSLVGTAQETQYF TGCGCCAGCAGCTTGGTTGGGACAGCTCAAGAGACCCAGTACTTC
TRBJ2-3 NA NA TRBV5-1 CASSLTPIGPDTQYF TGCGCCAGCAGCTTGACCCCTATAGGTCCAGATACGCAGTATTTT
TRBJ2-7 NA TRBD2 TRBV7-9 CASSLVAGPSYEQYF TGTGCCAGCAGCTTAGTAGCGGGACCGTCCTACGAGCAGTACTTC
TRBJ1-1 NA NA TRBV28 CASRLRDGTEAFF TGTGCCAGCAGGCTGAGGGACGGCACTGAAGCTTTCTTT
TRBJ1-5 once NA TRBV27 CASSSGQLINQPQHF TGTGCCAGCAGTTCAGGACAGCTTATCAATCAGCCCCAGCATTTT
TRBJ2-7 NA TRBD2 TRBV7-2 CASSSFAASGRYEQYF TGTGCCAGCAGCTCCTTCGCAGCTAGCGGAAGATACGAGCAGTACTTC
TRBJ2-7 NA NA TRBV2 CASSEGFSGGIVYEQYF TGTGCCAGCAGTGAAGGCTTTAGCGGCGGAATAGTCTACGAGCAGTACTTC
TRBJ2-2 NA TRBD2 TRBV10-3 CATVDPPGGSAGELFF TGTGCCACCGTAGACCCGCCCGGGGGGTCAGCCGGGGAGCTGTTTTTT
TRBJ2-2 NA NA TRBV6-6 CASSPGGELFF TGTGCCAGCAGTCCCGGCGGGGAGCTGTTTTTT
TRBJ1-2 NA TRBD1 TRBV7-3 CASSPGTASYGYTF TGTGCCAGCAGCCCCGGGACAGCAAGCTATGGCTACACCTTC